Below, 18 T cell receptor beta chains from the same sample are listed, as sequenced in a study of a mutant IDH1 vaccine in newly diagnosed glioma. Repertoires were generated with immunoSEQ multiplex PCR, while TCRdb's copy carries only in-frame clones and drops some. The table shows approximately 34,000 clones, with roughly nine tenths occurring only once. Time point: week 47, end of study. Every single dose of the vaccine, 300 ug of mutant IDH1 20-mer peptide, came with topical imiquimod. Which antigens these TCRs recognize remains unknown. The source was PBMCs, collected from a glioma patient whose treatment included an IDH1 peptide vaccine. The receptors shown here come from a man in his forties with glioma.

The gene calls are TRBV10-3 and TRBJ2-5, with 7 bases identical to TRBD1. Trimming cost V 0 bases and J 5 bases; bases outside gene matches: 3. CDR3 length equals 14 residues. Germline V lookup: CDR1 ENHRY, CDR2 SYGVKD. In DNA form, the CDR3 reads TGTGCCATCAGTGAGTCGGGACAGTATGAGACCCAGTACTTC. Encoded protein: CAISESGQYETQYF.

In this sample, this clone turned up a few times. This rearrangement joins TRBV29-1 to TRBJ2-2; TRBD1 agrees at 8 bases. Germline V gene sequence: CDR1 SQVTM, CDR2 ANQGSEA. With 0 bases clipped from V and 6 bases from J, the junction kept 9 bases outside the gene matches. The CDR3 covers 16 residues. CDR3 DNA: TGCAGCGTTGAAGATCCCTTTAGACAGGGGTCCGGGGAGCTGTTTTTT. Its protein product is CSVEDPFRQGSGELFF.

This sequence joins TRBV4-3 and TRBJ2-1; D may correspond to TRBD1 or TRBD2 (5 bases each). Trimming shortened V by 4 bases and J by 4 bases, and 17 bases separated the two germline ends. Per the germline V gene, CDR1 is LGHNA and CDR2 is YSLEER. There are 16 residues in the CDR3. CDR3 nucleotides: TGCGCCAGCAGCCCCAGCGGACAACGTACATACAATGAGCAGTTCTTC. Amino acid sequence: CASSPSGQRTYNEQFF.

This clone was seen more than once but under ten times. This chain's CDR3 is CASSRSRSGNTIYF. The CDR3, as DNA: TGTGCCAGCAGCCGTTCCCGCTCTGGAAACACCATATATTTT. The gene calls are TRBV6-5 and TRBJ1-3; D remains unclear. CDR3 size: 14 residues. Germline loops: CDR1 MNHEY, CDR2 SVGAGI. Trimming removed 6 bases at V and 0 bases at J, with 9 bases between.

The chain couples TRBV6-1 to TRBJ2-3, with 12 bases identical to TRBD2. The V gene end was trimmed by 1 base and the J gene end by 0 bases; junction bases not matched to a gene: 11. Germline V lookup: CDR1 MNHNS, CDR2 SASEGT. The CDR3 is 20 amino acids. Here the CDR3 DNA reads TGTGCCAGCAGTGAAGTACCTAGCGGGAGGGCCCACTCTAGCACAGATACGCAGTATTTT. The encoded protein is CASSEVPSGRAHSSTDTQYF.

The chain couples TRBV19 to TRBJ2-1, with D unresolved. The V gene lost 1 base and the J gene lost 7 bases, with 8 bases spanning the gap. CDR1 is LNHDA, CDR2 SQIVND, per germline (reference sequence). The CDR3 is 13 residues long. CDR3 sequence (DNA): TGTGCCAGTAGTATAGCCCCTTGGAATGAGCAGTTCTTC. It yields the protein CASSIAPWNEQFF. Together with reference TRBV19 and TRBJ2-1, the CDR3 gives the full variable domain: DGGITQSPKYLFRKEGQNVTLSCEQNLNHDAMYWYRQDPGQGLRLIYYSQIVNDFQKGDIAEGYSVSREKKESFPLTVTSAQKNPTAFYLCASSIAPWNEQFFGPGTRLTVL.

This clone was observed once. This chain uses TRBV7-9 with TRBJ2-7, with 7 bases aligning to TRBD1. With 7 bases clipped from V and 2 bases from J, the junction kept 11 bases outside the gene matches. From germline, CDR1 is SEHNR and CDR2 FQNEAQ (reference sequence). The CDR3 runs to 15 residues. CDR3 in DNA: TGTGCCAGCATTGCATATCCGGGACAGACCTACGAGCAGTACTTC. Encoded protein: CASIAYPGQTYEQYF.

The gene calls are TRBV6-6 and TRBJ1-5; D gene ambiguous. V was pared by 5 bases and J by 0 bases, with 11 bases between. Germline-derived CDR1 and CDR2 are MNHNY and SVGAGI (reference sequence). The CDR3 is made up of 15 amino acids. The DNA of the CDR3 is TGTGCCAGCAGTCCCTCTCCGGGTAGCAATCAGCCCCAGCATTTT. Its translation is CASSPSPGSNQPQHF.

The chain joins TRBV19 to TRBJ1-3; D is uncertain. The germline V and J ends were trimmed by 5 bases and 1 base, with 12 bases remaining between them. This CDR3 spans 15 amino acids. Germline V gives CDR1 LNHDA, CDR2 SQIVND (reference sequence). DNA of the CDR3: TGTGCCAGTAGTCATACGGGAGGTTCTGGAAACACCATATATTTT. It is translated as CASSHTGGSGNTIYF.

J is TRBJ2-7 and V is TRBV11-2; no reliable D call. The length of the CDR3 is 17 residues. Germline V CDR1 and CDR2: SGHAT, FQNNGV. V was cut by 4 bases and J by 2 bases, with 21 bases left in between. The CDR3 region is CASSSTIERNLAYEQYV. The CDR3 DNA reads as TGTGCCAGCAGCTCCACGATTGAAAGGAATTTGGCCTACGAGCAGTACGTC.

This chain connects TRBV28 to TRBJ2-2; D remains ambiguous. CDR1 is MDHEN, CDR2 SYDVKM, per germline. Deletions cut 5 bases from V and 7 bases from J, with 11 bases between. The CDR3 covers 13 residues. In DNA, the CDR3 is TGTGCCAGCAGTCCCTATCTTGTCGGGGAGCTGTTTTTT. Translating it yields CASSPYLVGELFF.

This rearrangement joins TRBV2 to TRBJ1-2; D is ambiguous. Germline loops: CDR1 SNHLY, CDR2 FYNNEI. V lost 6 bases to trimming and J lost 0 bases, with 8 bases between them. The CDR3 spans 13 residues. This CDR3 reads CASRETANYGYTF. The CDR3 DNA follows: TGTGCCAGCAGGGAAACAGCTAACTATGGCTACACCTTC.

The V and J genes are TRBV5-5 and TRBJ2-5, with 7 bases lining up with TRBD1. The CDR3 has 13 amino acids. With 2 bases clipped from V and 3 bases from J, the junction kept 1 base outside the gene matches. The germline V gene has CDR1 SGHKS and CDR2 YYEKEE (reference sequence). The DNA for the CDR3 is TGTGCCAGCAGCTTCGGACAGGAAGAGACCCAGTACTTC. Translating gives CASSFGQEETQYF.

The CDR3 reads CASRDRAQNTEAFF. CDR3 DNA sequence: TGTGCCAGCAGGGACAGGGCCCAGAACACTGAAGCTTTCTTT. V is TRBV2 and J is TRBJ1-1, with TRBD1 matching over 8 bases. CDR1 SNHLY and CDR2 FYNNEI come from the germline V gene. The CDR3 sequence is 14 residues long. Trimming removed 6 bases from V and 1 base from J; junction bases left unmatched: 4.

The gene calls are TRBV2 and TRBJ1-5, with 9 nucleotides matching TRBD1. This CDR3 is built from 15 residues. The germline V gene encodes CDR1 SNHLY and CDR2 FYNNEI. With 3 bases clipped from V and 4 bases from J, the junction kept 4 bases outside the gene matches. The chain's CDR3 is CASSEGTGLNQPQHF. The CDR3 DNA reads as TGTGCCAGCAGTGAGGGGACAGGGCTGAATCAGCCCCAGCATTTT.

The chain employs TRBV5-5 and TRBJ2-5; no clear D. The better agreement between TRBJ2-7 and the DNA end casts doubt on the J call. Looked up from germline, CDR1 is SGHKS and CDR2 is YYEKEE (reference sequence). CDR3 size: 14 residues. The CDR3 nucleotides are TGTGCCAGCAGCTTGGCCACTCACTCCTACGAGCAGTACTTC. Its protein is CASSLATHSYEQYF.

The rearrangement uses TRBV5-1 and TRBJ2-3; D might be TRBD1 or TRBD2, each matching 5 bases. The V gene lost 0 bases and the J gene lost 4 bases, with 12 bases spanning the gap. There are 15 residues in the CDR3. Germline lookup yields CDR1 SGHRS and CDR2 YFSETQ. The CDR3 DNA follows: TGCGCCAGCAGCTTGGAGGGGACGGGCCCAGATACGCAGTATTTT. Translation gives CASSLEGTGPDTQYF.

This clone was recorded once. The chain joins TRBV7-2 to TRBJ2-5; D is perhaps TRBD1 or TRBD2 (5 bases each). Germline loops: CDR1 SGHTA, CDR2 FQGNSA. V was cut by 10 bases and J by 3 bases, with 21 bases left in between. The CDR3 consists of 15 residues. The CDR3 DNA follows: TGTGCCACCTCGAAAACCCTTGGGGACGAAGAGACCCAGTACTTC. This encodes CATSKTLGDEETQYF.